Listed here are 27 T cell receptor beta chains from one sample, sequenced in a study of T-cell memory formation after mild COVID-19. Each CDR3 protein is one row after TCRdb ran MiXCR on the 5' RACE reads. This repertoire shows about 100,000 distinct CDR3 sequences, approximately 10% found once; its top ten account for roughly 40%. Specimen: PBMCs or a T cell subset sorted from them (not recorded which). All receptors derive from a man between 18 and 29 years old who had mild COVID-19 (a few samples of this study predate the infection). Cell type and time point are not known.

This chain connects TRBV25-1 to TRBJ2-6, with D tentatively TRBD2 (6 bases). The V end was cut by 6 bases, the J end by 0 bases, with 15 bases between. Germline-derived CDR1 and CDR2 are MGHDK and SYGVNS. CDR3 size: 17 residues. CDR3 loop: CASRQDPGSSGANVLTF. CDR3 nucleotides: TGTGCCAGCAGGCAGGATCCCGGGAGCTCTGGGGCCAACGTCCTGACTTTC.

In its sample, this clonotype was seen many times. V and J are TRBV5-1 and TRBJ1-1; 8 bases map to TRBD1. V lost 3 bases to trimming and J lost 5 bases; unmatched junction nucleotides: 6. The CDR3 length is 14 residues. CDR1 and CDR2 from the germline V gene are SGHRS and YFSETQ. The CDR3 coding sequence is TGCGCCAGCAGCTCGGACAGGGTCGGGACTGAAGCTTTCTTT. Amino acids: CASSSDRVGTEAFF.

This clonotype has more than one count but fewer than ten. This chain's CDR3 is CASSSGPSPLHF. For the CDR3, the DNA is TGTGCCAGCAGTTCGGGGCCTTCACCCCTCCACTTT. The chain is built from TRBV7-9 and TRBJ1-6, with a possible D match to TRBD1 (5 bases). The V end was cut by 6 bases, the J end by 9 bases, with 9 bases between. The CDR3 is 12 residues long. The germline gives CDR1 SEHNR, CDR2 FQNEAQ (reference sequence).

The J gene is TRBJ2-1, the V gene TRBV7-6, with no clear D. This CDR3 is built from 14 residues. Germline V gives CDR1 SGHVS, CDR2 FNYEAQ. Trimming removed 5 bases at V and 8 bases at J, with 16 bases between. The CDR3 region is CASSGLGDFYEQFF. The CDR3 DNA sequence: TGTGCCAGCAGCGGCCTAGGAGATTTCTATGAGCAGTTCTTC. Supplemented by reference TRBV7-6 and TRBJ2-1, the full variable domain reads GAGVSQSPRYKVTKRGQDVALRCDPISGHVSLYWYRQALGQGPEFLTYFNYEAQQDKSGLPNDRFSAERPEGSISTLTIQRTEQRDSAMYRCASSGLGDFYEQFFGPGTRLTVL.

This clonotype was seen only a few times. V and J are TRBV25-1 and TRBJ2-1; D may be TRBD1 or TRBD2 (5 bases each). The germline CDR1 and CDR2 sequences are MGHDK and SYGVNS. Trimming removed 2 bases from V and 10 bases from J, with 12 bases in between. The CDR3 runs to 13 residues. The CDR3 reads CASSEPGPREQFF. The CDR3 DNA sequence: TGTGCCAGCAGTGAACCGGGACCGCGGGAGCAGTTCTTC. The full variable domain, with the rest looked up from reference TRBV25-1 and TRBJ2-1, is EADIYQTPRYLVIGTGKKITLECSQTMGHDKMYWYQQDPGMELHLIHYSYGVNSTEKGDLSSESTVSRIRTEHFPLTLESARPSHTSQYLCASSEPGPREQFFGPGTRLTVL.

CDR3 amino acids: CSTYRTGNTEAFF. CDR3 nucleotides: TGCAGTACATACCGGACAGGGAACACTGAAGCTTTCTTT. The chain couples TRBV20-1 to TRBJ1-1; 7 bases are shared with TRBD1. The CDR3 totals 13 residues. V was pared by 8 bases and J by 1 base, with 7 bases of the junction left unmatched. The germline CDR1 and CDR2 sequences are DFQATT and SNEGSKA (reference sequence).

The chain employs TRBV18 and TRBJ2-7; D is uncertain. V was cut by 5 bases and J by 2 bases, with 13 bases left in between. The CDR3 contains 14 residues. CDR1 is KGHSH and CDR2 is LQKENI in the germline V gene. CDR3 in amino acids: CASSDPDGTYEQYF. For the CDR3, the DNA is TGTGCCAGCTCAGATCCCGACGGAACCTACGAGCAGTACTTC.

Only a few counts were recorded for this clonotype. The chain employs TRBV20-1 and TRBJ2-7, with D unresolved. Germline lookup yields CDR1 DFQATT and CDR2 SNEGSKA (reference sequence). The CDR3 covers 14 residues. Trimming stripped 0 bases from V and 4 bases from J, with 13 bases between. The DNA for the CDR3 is TGCAGTGCTAGAGATCCCCCCCGAGAATACGAGCAGTACGTC. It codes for CSARDPPREYEQYV.

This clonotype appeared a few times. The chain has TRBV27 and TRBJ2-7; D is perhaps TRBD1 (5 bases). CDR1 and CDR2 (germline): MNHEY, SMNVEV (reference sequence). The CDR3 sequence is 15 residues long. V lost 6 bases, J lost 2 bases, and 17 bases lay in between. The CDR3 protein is CASSPRAGSPYEQYV. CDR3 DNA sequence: TGTGCCAGCAGCCCCAGGGCAGGCAGTCCCTACGAGCAGTACGTC.

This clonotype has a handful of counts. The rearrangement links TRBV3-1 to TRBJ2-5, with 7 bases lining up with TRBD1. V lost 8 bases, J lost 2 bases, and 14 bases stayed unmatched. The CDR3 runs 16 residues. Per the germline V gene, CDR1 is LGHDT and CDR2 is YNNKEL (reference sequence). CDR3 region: CASGLTEGARQETQYF. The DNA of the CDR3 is TGTGCCAGCGGACTGACAGAGGGGGCCCGGCAAGAGACCCAGTACTTC.

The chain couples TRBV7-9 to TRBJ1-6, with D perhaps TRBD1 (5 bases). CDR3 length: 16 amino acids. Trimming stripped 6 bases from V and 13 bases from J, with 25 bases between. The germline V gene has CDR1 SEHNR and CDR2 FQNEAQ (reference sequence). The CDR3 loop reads CASSTLITGLTAPLHF. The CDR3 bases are TGTGCCAGCAGTACCCTCATCACAGGTCTTACAGCCCCCCTCCACTTT.

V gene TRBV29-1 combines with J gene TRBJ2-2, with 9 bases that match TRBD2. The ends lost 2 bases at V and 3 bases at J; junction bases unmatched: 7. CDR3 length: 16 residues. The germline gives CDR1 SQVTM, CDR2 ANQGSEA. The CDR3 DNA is TGCAGCGTTGAAAGCAAGAGCGGGGGGCACACCGGGGAGCTGTTTTTT. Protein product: CSVESKSGGHTGELFF.

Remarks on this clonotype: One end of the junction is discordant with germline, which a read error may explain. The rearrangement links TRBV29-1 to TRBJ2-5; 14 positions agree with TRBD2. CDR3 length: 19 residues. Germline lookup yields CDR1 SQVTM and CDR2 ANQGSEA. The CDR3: CSVEPMTSGGAYGQETQYF. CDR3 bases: TGCAGCGTTGAGCCTATGACTAGCGGGGGGGCCTACGGGCAAGAGACACAGTACTTC. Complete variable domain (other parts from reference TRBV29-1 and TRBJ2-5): SAVISQKPSRDICQRGTSLTIQCQVDSQVTMMFWYRQQPGQSLTLIATANQGSEATYESGFVIDKFPISRPNLTFSTLTVSNMSPEDSSIYLCSVEPMTSGGAYGQETQYFGPGTRLLVL.

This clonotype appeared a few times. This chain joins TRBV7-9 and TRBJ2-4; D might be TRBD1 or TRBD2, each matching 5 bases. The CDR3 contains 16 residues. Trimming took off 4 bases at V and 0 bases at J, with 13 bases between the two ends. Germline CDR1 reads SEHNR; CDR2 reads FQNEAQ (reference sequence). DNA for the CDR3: TGTGCCAGCAGCTGGGGCGGGTCTAGAGCCAAAAACATTCAGTACTTC. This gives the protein CASSWGGSRAKNIQYF.

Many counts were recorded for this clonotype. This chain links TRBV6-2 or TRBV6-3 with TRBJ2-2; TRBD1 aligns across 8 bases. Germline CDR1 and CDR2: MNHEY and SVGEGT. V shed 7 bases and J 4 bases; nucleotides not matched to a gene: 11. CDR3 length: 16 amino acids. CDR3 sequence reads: CASKKHRGDSTGELFF. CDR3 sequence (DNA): TGTGCCAGCAAGAAGCACAGGGGGGATAGCACCGGGGAGCTGTTTTTT.

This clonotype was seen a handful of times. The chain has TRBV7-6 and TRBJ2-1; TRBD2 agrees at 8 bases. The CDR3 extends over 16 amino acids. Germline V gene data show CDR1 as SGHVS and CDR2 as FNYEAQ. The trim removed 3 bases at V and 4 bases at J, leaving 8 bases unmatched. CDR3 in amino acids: CASSFGAGEGYNEQFF. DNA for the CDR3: TGTGCCAGCAGCTTCGGAGCGGGAGAAGGTTACAATGAGCAGTTCTTC. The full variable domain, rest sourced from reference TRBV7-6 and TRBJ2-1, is GAGVSQSPRYKVTKRGQDVALRCDPISGHVSLYWYRQALGQGPEFLTYFNYEAQQDKSGLPNDRFSAERPEGSISTLTIQRTEQRDSAMYRCASSFGAGEGYNEQFFGPGTRLTVL.

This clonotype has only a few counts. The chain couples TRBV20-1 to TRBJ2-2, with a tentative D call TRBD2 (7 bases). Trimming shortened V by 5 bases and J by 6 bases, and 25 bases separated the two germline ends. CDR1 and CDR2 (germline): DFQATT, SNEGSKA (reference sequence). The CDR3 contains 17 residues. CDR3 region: CSARPPLGGGRPGELFF. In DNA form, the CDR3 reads TGCAGTGCTCGGCCCCCTCTAGGGGGGGGGCGGCCCGGGGAGCTGTTTTTT.

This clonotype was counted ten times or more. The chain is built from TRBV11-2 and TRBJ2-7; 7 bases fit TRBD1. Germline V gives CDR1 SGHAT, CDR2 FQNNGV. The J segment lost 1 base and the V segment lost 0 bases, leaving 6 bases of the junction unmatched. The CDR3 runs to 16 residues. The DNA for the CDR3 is TGTGCCAGCAGCTTAGAAACACAGGGGTTTTCCTACGAGCAGTACTTC. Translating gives CASSLETQGFSYEQYF.

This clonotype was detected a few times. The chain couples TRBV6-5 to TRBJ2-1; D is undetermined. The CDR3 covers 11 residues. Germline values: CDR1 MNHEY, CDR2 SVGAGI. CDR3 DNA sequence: TGTGGAACGAGGTCTGGGGTCGAGCAGTTCTTC. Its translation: CGTRSGVEQFF.

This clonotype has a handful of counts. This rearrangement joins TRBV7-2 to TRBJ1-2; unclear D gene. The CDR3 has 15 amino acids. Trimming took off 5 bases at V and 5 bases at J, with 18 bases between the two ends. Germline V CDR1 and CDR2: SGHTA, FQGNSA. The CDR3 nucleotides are TGTGCCAGCAGCCCGACCTCGGGCGGAAATTATGGCTACACCTTC. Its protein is CASSPTSGGNYGYTF.

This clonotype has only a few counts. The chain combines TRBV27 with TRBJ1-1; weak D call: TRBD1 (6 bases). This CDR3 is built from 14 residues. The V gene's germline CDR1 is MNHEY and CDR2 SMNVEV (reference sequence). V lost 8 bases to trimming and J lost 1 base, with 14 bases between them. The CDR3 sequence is CASATRGGNTEAFF. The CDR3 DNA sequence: TGTGCCAGCGCCACCAGGGGCGGGAACACTGAAGCTTTCTTT.

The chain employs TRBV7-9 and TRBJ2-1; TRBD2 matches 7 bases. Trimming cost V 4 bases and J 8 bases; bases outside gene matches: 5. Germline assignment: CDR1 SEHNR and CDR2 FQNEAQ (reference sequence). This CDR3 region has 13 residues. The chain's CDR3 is CASSSGEGYEQFF. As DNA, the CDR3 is TGTGCCAGCAGCTCCGGGGAGGGCTATGAGCAGTTCTTC.

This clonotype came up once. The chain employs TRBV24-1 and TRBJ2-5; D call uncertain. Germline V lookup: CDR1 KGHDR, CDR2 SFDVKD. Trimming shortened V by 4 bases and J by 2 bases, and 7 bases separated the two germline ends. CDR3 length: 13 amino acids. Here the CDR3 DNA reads TGTGCCACCAGTGAAGTAGGGCAAGAGACCCAGTACTTC. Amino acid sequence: CATSEVGQETQYF.

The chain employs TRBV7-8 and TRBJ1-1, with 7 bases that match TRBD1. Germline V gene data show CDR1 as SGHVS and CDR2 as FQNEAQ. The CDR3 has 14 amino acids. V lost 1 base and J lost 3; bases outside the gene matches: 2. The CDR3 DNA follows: TGTGCCAGCAGCTTAGTTACAGGGGACACTGAAGCTTTCTTT. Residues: CASSLVTGDTEAFF.

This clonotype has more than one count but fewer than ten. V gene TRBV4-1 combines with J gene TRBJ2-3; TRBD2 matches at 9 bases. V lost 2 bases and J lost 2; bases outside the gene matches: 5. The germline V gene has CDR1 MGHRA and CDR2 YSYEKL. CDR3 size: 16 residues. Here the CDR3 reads CASSQLAGTSTDTQYF. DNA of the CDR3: TGCGCCAGCAGCCAACTAGCGGGGACTTCCACAGATACGCAGTATTTT.

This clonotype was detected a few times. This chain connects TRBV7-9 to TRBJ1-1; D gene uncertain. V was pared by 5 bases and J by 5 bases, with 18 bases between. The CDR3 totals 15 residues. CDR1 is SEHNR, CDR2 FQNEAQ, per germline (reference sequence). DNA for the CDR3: TGTGCCAGCAGCCTCATACGTTTGGCGGGGACTGAAGCTTTCTTT. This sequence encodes CASSLIRLAGTEAFF.

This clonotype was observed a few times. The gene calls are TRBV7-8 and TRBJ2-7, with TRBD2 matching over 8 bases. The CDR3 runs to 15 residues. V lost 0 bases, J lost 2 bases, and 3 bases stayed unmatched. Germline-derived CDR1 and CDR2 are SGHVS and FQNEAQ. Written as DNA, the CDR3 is TGTGCCAGCAGCTTAGCTAGCGGGGATACCTACGAGCAGTACTTC. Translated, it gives CASSLASGDTYEQYF.